Included here is one T cell receptor (beta chain) sequence, with context. A 1 in 200,000 to 1 in 1 million T cell depth was the sequencing target. TCRdb keeps only in-frame clones here, not all; method: immunoSEQ multiplex PCR. The sample consists of about 160,000 clones, approximately 77% of them appearing once. The sample originates from a study of cytotoxic CD8 clonotypes in ibrutinib-treated CLL. As for the study in general: With a range of 6 to 36, the median treatment time before response samples were taken was eleven to twelve months. Samples showed on average roughly 260,000 productive templates and more than 75,000 productive rearrangements.

Germline assignment: CDR1 MDHEN and CDR2 SYDVKM. V lost 4 bases to trimming and J lost 11 bases; unmatched junction nucleotides: 4. CDR3 length: 12 amino acids. Sequences were derived from PBMCs, sampled after 12 months of ibrutinib treatment. The receptor was derived from a human donor with chronic lymphocytic leukemia. The rearrangement joins TRBV28 to TRBJ1-1, with 10 bases matching TRBD1. In DNA, the CDR3 is TGTGCCAGCAGTTCCCGACAGGGGGCGGCTTTCTTT. Translating it yields CASSSRQGAAFF.